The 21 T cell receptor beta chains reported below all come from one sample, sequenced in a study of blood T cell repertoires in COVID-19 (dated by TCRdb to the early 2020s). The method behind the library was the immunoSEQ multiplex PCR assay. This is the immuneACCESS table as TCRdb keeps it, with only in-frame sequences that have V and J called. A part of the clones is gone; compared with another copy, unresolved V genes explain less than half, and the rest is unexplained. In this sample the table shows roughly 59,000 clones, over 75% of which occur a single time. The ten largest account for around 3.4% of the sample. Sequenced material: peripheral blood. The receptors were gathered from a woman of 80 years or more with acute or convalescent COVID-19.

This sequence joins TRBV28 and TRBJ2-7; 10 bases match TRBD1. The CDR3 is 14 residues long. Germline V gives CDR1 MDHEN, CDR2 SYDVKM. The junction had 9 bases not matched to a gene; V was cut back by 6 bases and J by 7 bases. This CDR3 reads CASRPGQGFGEQYF. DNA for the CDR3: TGTGCCAGCAGACCGGGACAGGGGTTCGGGGAGCAGTACTTC.

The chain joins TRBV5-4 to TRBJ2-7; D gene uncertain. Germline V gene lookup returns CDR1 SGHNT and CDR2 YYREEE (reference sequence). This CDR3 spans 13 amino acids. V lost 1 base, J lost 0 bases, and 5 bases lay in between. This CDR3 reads CASSLFVSYEQYF. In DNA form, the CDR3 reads TGTGCCAGCAGCTTGTTCGTCTCCTACGAGCAGTACTTC.

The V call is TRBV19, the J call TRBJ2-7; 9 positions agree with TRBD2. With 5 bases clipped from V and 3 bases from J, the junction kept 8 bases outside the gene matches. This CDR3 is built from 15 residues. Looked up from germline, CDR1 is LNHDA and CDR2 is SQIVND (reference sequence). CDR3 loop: CASSPTAGGVYEQYF. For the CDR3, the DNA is TGTGCCAGTAGTCCTACAGCGGGAGGCGTCTACGAGCAGTACTTC.

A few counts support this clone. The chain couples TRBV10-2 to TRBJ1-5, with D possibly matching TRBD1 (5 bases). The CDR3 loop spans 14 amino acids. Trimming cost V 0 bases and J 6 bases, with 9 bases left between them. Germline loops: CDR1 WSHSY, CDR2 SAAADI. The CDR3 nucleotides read TGCGCCAGCAGTGAGTCAGCAGGGATTCAGCCCCAGCATTTT. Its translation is CASSESAGIQPQHF.

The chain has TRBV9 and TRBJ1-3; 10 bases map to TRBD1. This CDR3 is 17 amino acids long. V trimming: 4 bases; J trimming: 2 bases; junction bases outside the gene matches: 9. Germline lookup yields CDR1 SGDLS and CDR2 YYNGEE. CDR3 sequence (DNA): TGTGCCAGCAGCACAACCGACAGGGGGCAAACTGGAAACACCATATATTTT. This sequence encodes CASSTTDRGQTGNTIYF. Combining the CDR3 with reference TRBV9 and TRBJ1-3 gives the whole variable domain DSGVTQTPKHLITATGQRVTLRCSPRSGDLSVYWYQQSLDQGLQFLIQYYNGEERAKGNILERFSAQQFPDLHSELNLSSLELGDSALYFCASSTTDRGQTGNTIYFGEGSWLTVV.

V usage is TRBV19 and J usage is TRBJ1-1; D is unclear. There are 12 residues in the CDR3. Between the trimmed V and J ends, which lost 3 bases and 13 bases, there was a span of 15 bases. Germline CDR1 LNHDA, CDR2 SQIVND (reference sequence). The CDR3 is CASSMEGAEGFF. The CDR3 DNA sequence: TGTGCCAGTAGTATGGAGGGTGCCGAGGGTTTCTTT.

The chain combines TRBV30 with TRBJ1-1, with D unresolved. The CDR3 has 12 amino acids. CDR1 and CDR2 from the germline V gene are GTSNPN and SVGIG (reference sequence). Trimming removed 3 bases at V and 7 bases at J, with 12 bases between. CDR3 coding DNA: TGTGCCTGGAGCGCCTTAGCGAGTGAAGCTTTCTTT. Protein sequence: CAWSALASEAFF.

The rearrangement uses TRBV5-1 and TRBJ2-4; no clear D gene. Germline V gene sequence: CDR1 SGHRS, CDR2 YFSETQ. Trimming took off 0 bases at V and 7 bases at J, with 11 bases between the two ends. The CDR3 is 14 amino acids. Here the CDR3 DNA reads TGCGCCAGCAGCTTGGGGGTAGCCCGTAACATTCAGTACTTC. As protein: CASSLGVARNIQYF.

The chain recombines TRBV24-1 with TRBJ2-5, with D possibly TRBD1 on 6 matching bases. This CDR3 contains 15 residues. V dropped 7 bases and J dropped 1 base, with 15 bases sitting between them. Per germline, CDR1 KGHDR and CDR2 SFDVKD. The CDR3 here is CATSPQGHPQETQYF. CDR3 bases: TGTGCCACCAGCCCACAGGGCCACCCCCAAGAGACCCAGTACTTC.

The CDR3 here is CASSYSGAHGYTF. CDR3 bases: TGTGCCAGCAGTTACTCGGGGGCGCATGGCTACACCTTC. The chain is built from TRBV6-5 and TRBJ1-2; a possible D gene is TRBD1 (6 bases). The CDR3 is 13 residues long. V lost 0 bases and J 6 bases, leaving 8 bases between the germline ends. Looked up from germline, CDR1 is MNHEY and CDR2 is SVGAGI.

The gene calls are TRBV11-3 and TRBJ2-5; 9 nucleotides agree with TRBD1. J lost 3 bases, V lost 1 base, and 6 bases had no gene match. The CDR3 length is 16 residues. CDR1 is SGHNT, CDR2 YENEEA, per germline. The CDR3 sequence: CASSLGTGQGKETQYF. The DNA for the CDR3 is TGTGCCAGCAGCTTAGGAACGGGACAGGGCAAAGAGACCCAGTACTTC. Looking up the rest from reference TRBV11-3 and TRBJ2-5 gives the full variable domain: EAGVVQSPRYKIIEKKQPVAFWCNPISGHNTLYWYLQNLGQGPELLIRYENEEAVDDSQLPKDRFSAERLKGVDSTLKIQPAELGDSAVYLCASSLGTGQGKETQYFGPGTRLLVL.

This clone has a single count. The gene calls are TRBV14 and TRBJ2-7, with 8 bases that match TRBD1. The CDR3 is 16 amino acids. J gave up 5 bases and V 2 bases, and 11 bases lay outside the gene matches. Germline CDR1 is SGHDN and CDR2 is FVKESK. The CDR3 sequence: CASSQRRTGSPNEQYF. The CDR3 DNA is TGTGCCAGCAGCCAAAGACGGACAGGGTCGCCCAACGAGCAGTACTTC.

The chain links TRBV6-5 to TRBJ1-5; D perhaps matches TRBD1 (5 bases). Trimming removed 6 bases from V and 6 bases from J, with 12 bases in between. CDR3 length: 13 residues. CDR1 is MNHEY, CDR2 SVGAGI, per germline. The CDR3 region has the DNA TGTGCCAGCAGCCCCGACAGAGTTCAGCCCCAGCATTTT. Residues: CASSPDRVQPQHF.

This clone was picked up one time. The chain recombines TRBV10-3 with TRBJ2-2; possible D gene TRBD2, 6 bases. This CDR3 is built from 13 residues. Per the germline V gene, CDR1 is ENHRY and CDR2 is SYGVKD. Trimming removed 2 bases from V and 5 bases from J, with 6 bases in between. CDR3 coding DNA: TGTGCCATCAGTGAGGGAGGGACCGGGGAGCTGTTTTTT. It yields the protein CAISEGGTGELFF.

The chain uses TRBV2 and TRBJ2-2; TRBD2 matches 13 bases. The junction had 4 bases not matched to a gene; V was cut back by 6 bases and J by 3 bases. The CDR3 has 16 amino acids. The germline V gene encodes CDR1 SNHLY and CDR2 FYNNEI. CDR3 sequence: CASRETSGRDTGELFF. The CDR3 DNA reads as TGTGCCAGCAGGGAAACTAGCGGGAGGGACACCGGGGAGCTGTTTTTT. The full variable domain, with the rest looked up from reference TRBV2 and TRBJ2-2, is EPEVTQTPSHQVTQMGQEVILRCVPISNHLYFYWYRQILGQKVEFLVSFYNNEISEKSEIFDDQFSVERPDGSNFTLKIRSTKLEDSAMYFCASRETSGRDTGELFFGEGSRLTVL.

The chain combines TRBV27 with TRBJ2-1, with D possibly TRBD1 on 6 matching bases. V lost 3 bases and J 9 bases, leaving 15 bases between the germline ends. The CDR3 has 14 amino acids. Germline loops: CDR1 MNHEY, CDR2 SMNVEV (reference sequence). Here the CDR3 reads CASSFLQGRGEQFF. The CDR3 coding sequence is TGTGCCAGCAGTTTTCTACAGGGACGCGGTGAGCAGTTCTTC.

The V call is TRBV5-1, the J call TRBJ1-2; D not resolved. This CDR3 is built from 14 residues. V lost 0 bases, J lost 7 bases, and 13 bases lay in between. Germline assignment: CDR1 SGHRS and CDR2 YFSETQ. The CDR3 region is CASSLAGGLGGYTF. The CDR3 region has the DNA TGCGCCAGCAGCTTGGCCGGAGGTTTGGGTGGCTACACCTTC.

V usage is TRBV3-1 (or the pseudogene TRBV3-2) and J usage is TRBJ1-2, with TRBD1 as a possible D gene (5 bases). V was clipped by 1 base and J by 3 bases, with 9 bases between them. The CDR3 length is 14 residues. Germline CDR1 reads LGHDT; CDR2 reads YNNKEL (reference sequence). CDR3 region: CASSQGPTDYGYTF. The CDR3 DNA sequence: TGTGCCAGCAGCCAAGGCCCGACAGACTATGGCTACACCTTC.

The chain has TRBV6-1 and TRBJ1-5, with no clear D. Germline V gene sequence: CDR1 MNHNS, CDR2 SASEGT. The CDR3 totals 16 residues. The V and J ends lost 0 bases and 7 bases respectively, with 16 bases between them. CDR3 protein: CASSEALTGVGQPQHF. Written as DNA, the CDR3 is TGTGCCAGCAGTGAAGCCTTAACGGGAGTAGGACAGCCCCAGCATTTT.

CDR3 amino acids: CASSFGQGGYEQYF. The CDR3 DNA is TGTGCCAGCAGTTTCGGACAGGGCGGCTACGAGCAGTACTTC. The chain recombines TRBV28 with TRBJ2-7, with 8 bases identical to TRBD1. The germline CDR1 and CDR2 sequences are MDHEN and SYDVKM. The CDR3 is made up of 14 amino acids. V lost 3 bases to trimming and J lost 3 bases; unmatched junction nucleotides: 4.

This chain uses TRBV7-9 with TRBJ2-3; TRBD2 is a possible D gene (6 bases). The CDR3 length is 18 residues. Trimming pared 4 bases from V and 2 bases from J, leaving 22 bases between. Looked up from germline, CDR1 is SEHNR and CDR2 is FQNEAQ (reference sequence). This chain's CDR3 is CASSSRGGELAATDTQYF. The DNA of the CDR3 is TGTGCCAGCAGCTCGAGGGGCGGGGAGTTAGCTGCCACAGATACGCAGTATTTT.